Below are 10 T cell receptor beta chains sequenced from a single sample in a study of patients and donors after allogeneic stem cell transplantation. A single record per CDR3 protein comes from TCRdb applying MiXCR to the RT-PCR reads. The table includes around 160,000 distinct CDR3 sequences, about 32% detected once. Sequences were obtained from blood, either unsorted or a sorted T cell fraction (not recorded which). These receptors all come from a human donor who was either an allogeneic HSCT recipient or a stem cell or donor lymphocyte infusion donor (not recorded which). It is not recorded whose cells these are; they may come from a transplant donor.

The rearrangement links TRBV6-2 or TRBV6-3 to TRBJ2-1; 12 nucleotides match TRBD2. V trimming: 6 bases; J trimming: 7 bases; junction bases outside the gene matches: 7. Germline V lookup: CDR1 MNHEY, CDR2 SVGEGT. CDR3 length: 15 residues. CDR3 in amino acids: CASRRLAGDTNEQFF. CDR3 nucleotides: TGTGCCAGCAGGCGACTAGCGGGAGATACGAATGAGCAGTTCTTC.

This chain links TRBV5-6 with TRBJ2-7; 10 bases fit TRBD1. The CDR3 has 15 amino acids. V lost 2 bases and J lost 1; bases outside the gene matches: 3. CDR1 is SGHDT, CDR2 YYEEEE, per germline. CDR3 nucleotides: TGTGCCAGCAGCTTTACGGGACAGGGGTCCTACGAGCAGTACTTC. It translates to CASSFTGQGSYEQYF.

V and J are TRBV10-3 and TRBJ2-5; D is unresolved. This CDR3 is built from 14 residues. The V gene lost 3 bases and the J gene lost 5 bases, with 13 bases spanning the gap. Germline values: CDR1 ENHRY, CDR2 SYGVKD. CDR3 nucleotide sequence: TGTGCCATCAGTGATAGTTGGGTTTTGGAGACCCAGTACTTC. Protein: CAISDSWVLETQYF.

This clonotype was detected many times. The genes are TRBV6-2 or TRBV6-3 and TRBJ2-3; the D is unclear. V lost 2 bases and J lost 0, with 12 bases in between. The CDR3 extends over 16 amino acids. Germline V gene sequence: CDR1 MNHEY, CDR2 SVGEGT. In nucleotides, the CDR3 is TGTGCCAGCAGTTACCCTAACAGTGGGAGCACAGATACGCAGTATTTT. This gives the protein CASSYPNSGSTDTQYF.

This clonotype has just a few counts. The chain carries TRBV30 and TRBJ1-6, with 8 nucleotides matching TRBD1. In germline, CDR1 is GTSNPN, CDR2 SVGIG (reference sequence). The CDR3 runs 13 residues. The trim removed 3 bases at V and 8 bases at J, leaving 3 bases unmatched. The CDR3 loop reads CAWRYRGDSPLHF. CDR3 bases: TGTGCCTGGAGGTACAGGGGGGATTCACCCCTCCACTTT.

The CDR3 region has the DNA TGTGCCAGCAGCTCCCGGACAGATTACAATGAGCAGTTCTTC. Amino acids: CASSSRTDYNEQFF. The chain carries TRBV9 and TRBJ2-1; D possibly corresponds to TRBD1 (6 bases). The germline gives CDR1 SGDLS, CDR2 YYNGEE. This CDR3 contains 14 residues. Trimming cost V 4 bases and J 4 bases, with 12 bases left between them.

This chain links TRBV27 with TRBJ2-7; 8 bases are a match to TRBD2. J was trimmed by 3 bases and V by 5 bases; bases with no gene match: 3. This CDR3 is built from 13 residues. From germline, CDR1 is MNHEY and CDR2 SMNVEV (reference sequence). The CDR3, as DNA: TGTGCCAGCAGTCGGGAGGGCCGCTACGAGCAGTACTTC. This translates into CASSREGRYEQYF.

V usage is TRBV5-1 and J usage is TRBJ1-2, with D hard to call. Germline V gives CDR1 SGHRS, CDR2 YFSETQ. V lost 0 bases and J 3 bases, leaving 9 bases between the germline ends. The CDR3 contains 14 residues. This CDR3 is CASSLDGEDYGYTF. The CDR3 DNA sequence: TGCGCCAGCAGCTTGGACGGGGAGGACTATGGCTACACCTTC.

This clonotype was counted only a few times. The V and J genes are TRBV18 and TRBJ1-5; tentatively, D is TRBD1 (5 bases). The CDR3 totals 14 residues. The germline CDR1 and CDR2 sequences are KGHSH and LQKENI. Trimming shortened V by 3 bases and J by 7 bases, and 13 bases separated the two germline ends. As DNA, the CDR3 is TGTGCCAGCTCACCGACGGGGGGTCAGCAGCCCCAGCATTTT. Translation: CASSPTGGQQPQHF.

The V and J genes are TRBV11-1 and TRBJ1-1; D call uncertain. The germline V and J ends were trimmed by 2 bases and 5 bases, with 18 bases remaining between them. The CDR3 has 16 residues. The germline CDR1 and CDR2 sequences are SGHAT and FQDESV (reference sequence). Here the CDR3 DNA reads TGTGCCAGCAGCTTAAATCGTGTATGGTATCAGACTGAAGCTTTCTTT. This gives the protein CASSLNRVWYQTEAFF.